Here is one TCR beta chain with its context. These data are taken from a study of blood T cell repertoires in COVID-19. Study in general: Whether acute or convalescent, the COVID-19 samples came from the United States, Italy and Spain.

V gave up 0 bases and J gave up 4 bases; unmatched junction bases: 5. This CDR3 has 15 residues. CDR1 is SGHRS and CDR2 is YFSETQ in the germline V gene. Some clones are missing from TCRdb's copy, which holds only in-frame ones; the method was immunoSEQ multiplex PCR. The sample has under 350,000 clones, around 90% seen once. For recovered donors of Cohort 3, there were two negative PCRs, clearance, or symptom resolution. The chain links TRBV5-1 to TRBJ2-7; TRBD1 agrees at 9 bases. The sequenced sample consisted of PBMCs or T cells enriched from blood (not recorded which). The origin of this receptor is a woman aged 40 to 50 who had recovered from COVID-19. DNA of the CDR3: TGCGCCAGCAGCTTGGACAGGGGGCGAACGTACGAGCAGTACTTC. This translates into CASSLDRGRTYEQYF.